This TCR beta chain appears in the sequencing data of a study of monozygotic twins with inflammatory bowel disease. Study observations and caveats: Researchers report that IBD patients shared fewer clonotypes with others than healthy twins, especially amid disease activity. Patients received differing immunosuppressive treatments, which may have added variability to their repertoires.

The CDR3 is made up of 12 amino acids. Per the germline V gene, CDR1 is SGHTA and CDR2 is FQGNSA. Following a re-call of the 5' RACE reads, TCRdb has one entry per CDR3 protein and lacks DNA. The clone table shows about 380,000 distinct CDR3 sequences, with the ten largest holding approximately 2.8%. As for this clonotype: Its antigen is currently unknown.

Each donor had roughly 2.7 ml of blood drawn. Sequenced material: blood. The clonotype originates from a human donor with ulcerative colitis or Crohn's disease, or a healthy co-twin of an affected twin (not recorded which). J is TRBJ1-2 and V is TRBV7-2; TCRdb outputs TRBD1, but without DNA this stays unchecked. The CDR3 region is CASSPRAVGYTF.